The 8 T cell receptor beta chains in this list originate from one sample, sequenced in a study of prognosis after radiotherapy for stage I lung cancer (dated by TCRdb to the early 2020s). Instrument on record: Illumina HiSeq 3000. The TCR beta CDR3 region was amplified from genomic DNA by two rounds of multiplex PCR. The first PCR round used primers specific to each TRBV and TRBJ gene, with sequences filed in Chinese patent CN105087789A. Using fastp at Q25 and MiXCR, TCRdb reprocessed the public reads and kept productive beta chains. Rows with a matching CDR3 protein are joined into one entry that keeps the most common DNA and genes. This sample is represented by over 10,000 distinct CDR3 sequences; roughly 50% of them were singletons. The ten top clones hold about a quarter of the sample. Sequencing used PBMCs, obtained before or after stereotactic body radiation therapy (not recorded which). The receptor source for this set is a donor over 45 with non-small cell lung cancer.

Worth noting for this clonotype: The CDR3 end shows no conserved phenylalanine or tryptophan, and so a read error is likely. The V and J genes are TRBV29-1 and TRBJ1-2; 9 bases fit TRBD1. The CDR3 covers 12 residues. Germline V gene sequence: CDR1 SQVTM, CDR2 ANQGSEA. V lost 6 bases and J lost 11; bases outside the gene matches: 10. CDR3 residues: CSVRDRVRGYTL. The CDR3, as DNA: TGCAGCGTGAGGGACAGGGTGAGGGGATACACCTTA.

This clonotype qualifies as medium-sized (0.01 to 0.1%). The chain employs TRBV25-1 and TRBJ2-1; weak D call: TRBD1 (6 bases). This CDR3 has 13 amino acids. The V and J ends lost 8 bases and 5 bases respectively, with 13 bases between them. Germline CDR1 is MGHDK and CDR2 is SYGVNS. CDR3 nucleotide sequence: TGTGCCAGCTGGGGGACACTAAACAATGAGCAGTTCTTC. It is translated as CASWGTLNNEQFF. The full variable domain, rest sourced from reference TRBV25-1 and TRBJ2-1, is EADIYQTPRYLVIGTGKKITLECSQTMGHDKMYWYQQDPGMELHLIHYSYGVNSTEKGDLSSESTVSRIRTEHFPLTLESARPSHTSQYLCASWGTLNNEQFFGPGTRLTVL.

As for this clonotype: This is likely a read error, given that the CDR3 carries no conserved phenylalanine or tryptophan at its end. The rearrangement joins TRBV4-2 to TRBJ2-7, with D perhaps matching TRBD1 or TRBD2 (5 bases each). The CDR3 runs to 15 residues. Germline V lookup: CDR1 LGHNA, CDR2 YNFKEQ. For the CDR3, the DNA is TGTGCCAGCAGACAAGAGGGGCGGGTTGGATACGAGCAGTACTAC. Protein product: CASRQEGRVGYEQYY.

The rearrangement links TRBV4-1 to TRBJ1-5, with TRBD1 matching 7 bases. The trim removed 3 bases at V and 0 bases at J, leaving 5 bases unmatched. CDR1 is MGHRA and CDR2 is YSYEKL in the germline V gene. This CDR3 is built from 16 residues. CDR3 in DNA: TGCGCCAGCAGCCACCCGACAGGGAATAGCAATCAGCCCCAGCATTTT. Amino acid sequence: CASSHPTGNSNQPQHF.

This clonotype showed up many times. Just one base apart from a much larger clone, this may be a read error. The CDR3 protein is CAISESTQPGREISYEQYF. CDR3 bases: TGTGCCATCAGTGAGTCGACTCAACCGGGCCGTGAAATCTCCTACGAGCAGTACTTC. This chain links TRBV10-3 with TRBJ2-7; no definite D call. Trimming pared 0 bases from V and 0 bases from J, leaving 21 bases between. This CDR3 is 19 amino acids long. The germline gives CDR1 ENHRY, CDR2 SYGVKD.

In its sample, this clonotype is medium-sized. The rearrangement joins TRBV6-1 to TRBJ1-3; tentatively, D is TRBD1 (5 bases). V was trimmed by 5 bases and J by 0 bases, leaving 8 bases between them. Germline-derived CDR1 and CDR2 are MNHNS and SASEGT. The CDR3 extends over 14 amino acids. The CDR3 loop is CASSPGTSGNTIYF. The CDR3 nucleotides are TGTGCCAGCAGTCCTGGGACCTCTGGAAACACCATATATTTT.

The V and J genes are TRBV5-1 and TRBJ2-1, with a tentative D call TRBD1 (7 bases). The CDR3 has 16 amino acids. CDR1 and CDR2 (germline): SGHRS, YFSETQ. V lost 2 bases and J 7 bases, leaving 19 bases between the germline ends. In nucleotides, the CDR3 is TGCGCCAGCAGCTTAAGACAGGGCGCGGAGGGGAATGAGCAGTTCTTC. This translates into CASSLRQGAEGNEQFF.

A word on this clonotype: An end of the junction differs from the germline gene, which may be a read error. The chain links TRBV6-1 to TRBJ1-6, with 7 bases identical to TRBD1. The CDR3 consists of 16 residues. CDR1 is MNHNS and CDR2 is SASEGT in the germline V gene. CDR3 amino acids: CASDPIGDSYSSPLHF. Written as DNA, the CDR3 is TGTGCCAGCGACCCGATCGGGGACAGTTATAGTTCACCCCTCCACTTT.